This TCR beta chain was identified during a study of shared clonotypes between healthy human individuals. The protocol was immunoSEQ multiplex PCR, while the TCRdb copy is restricted to in-frame clones and leaves out a portion. Seen here are some 1 million clones, under 80% observed once, and the top ten hold approximately 1.5%. Trimming shortened V by 4 bases and J by 7 bases, and 8 bases separated the two germline ends. The germline V gene has CDR1 SGHAT and CDR2 FQNNGV. The length of the CDR3 is 12 residues. At least ten counts were recorded for this clone. The specimen was memory CD4+ T cells sorted from blood. Subset given: CD45RA-negative fraction. The TCR was taken from a man in his late teens or twenties in good health. V gene TRBV11-2 combines with J gene TRBJ1-3, with unresolved D. The CDR3, as DNA: TGTGCCAGCAGCTCGACTCAGAACACCATATATTTT. Protein: CASSSTQNTIYF.